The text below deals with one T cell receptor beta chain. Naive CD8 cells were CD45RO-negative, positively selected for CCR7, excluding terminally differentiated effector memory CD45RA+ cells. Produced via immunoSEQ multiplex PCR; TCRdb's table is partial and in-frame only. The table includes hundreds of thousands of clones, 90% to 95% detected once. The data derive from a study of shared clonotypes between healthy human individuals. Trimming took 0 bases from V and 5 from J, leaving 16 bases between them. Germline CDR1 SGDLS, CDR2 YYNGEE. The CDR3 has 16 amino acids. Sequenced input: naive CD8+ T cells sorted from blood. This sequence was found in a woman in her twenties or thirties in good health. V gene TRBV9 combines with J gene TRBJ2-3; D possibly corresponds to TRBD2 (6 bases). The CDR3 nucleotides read TGTGCCAGCAGCGTAGTGGACGGGAGAGGTGGAGATACGCAGTATTTT. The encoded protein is CASSVVDGRGGDTQYF.